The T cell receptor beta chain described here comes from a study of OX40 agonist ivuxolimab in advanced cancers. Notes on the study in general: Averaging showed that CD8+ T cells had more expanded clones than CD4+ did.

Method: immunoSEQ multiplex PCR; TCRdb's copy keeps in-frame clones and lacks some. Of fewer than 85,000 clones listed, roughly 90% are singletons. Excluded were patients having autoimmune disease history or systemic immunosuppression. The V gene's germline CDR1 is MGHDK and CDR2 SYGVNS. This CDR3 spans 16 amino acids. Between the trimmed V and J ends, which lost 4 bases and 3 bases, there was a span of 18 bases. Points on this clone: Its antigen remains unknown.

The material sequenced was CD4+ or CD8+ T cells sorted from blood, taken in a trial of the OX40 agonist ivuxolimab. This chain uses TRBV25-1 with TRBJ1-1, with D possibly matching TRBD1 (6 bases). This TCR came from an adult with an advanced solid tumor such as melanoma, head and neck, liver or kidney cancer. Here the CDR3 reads CASSAPRGGIDTEAFF. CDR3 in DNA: TGTGCCAGCAGTGCTCCGAGGGGGGGGATCGACACTGAAGCTTTCTTT.